This is a list of T cell receptor beta chains from one sample in a study of cytomegalovirus exposure and HLA in healthy donors. Repertoires were generated with immunoSEQ multiplex PCR, while TCRdb's copy carries only in-frame clones and drops some. The sample has roughly 52,000 clones, around 78% seen once. The material sequenced was PBMCs. These receptors were obtained from a female donor in good health and CMV-seronegative. Each CDR3 is given with its conserved first and last residue. D genes are given only for firm matches. Not all rows give a size; the values are once, few, many and, for expanded clones, a class.

J gene: TRBJ1-2
clone size: once
D gene: TRBD1
V gene: TRBV6-5
CDR3 protein: CASSGRTGRYGYTF
CDR3 DNA: TGTGCCAGCAGTGGGAGGACAGGGCGCTATGGCTACACTTTC

J gene: TRBJ1-1
clone size: NA
D gene: TRBD1
V gene: TRBV18
CDR3 protein: CASSPQGADTEAFF
CDR3 DNA: TGTGCCAGCTCACCACAGGGGGCGGACACTGAAGCTTTCTTT

J gene: TRBJ1-2
clone size: NA
D gene: NA
V gene: TRBV7-5
CDR3 protein: CARSLPQRRTGYTF
CDR3 DNA: TGTGCCAGAAGCTTACCCCAGCGTCGTACGGGCTACACCTTC

J gene: TRBJ1-1
clone size: NA
D gene: NA
V gene: TRBV7-9
CDR3 protein: CASSYIVTPVTEAFF
CDR3 DNA: TGTGCCAGCAGCTATATAGTAACTCCGGTCACCGAAGCTTTCTTT

J gene: TRBJ1-2
clone size: NA
D gene: NA
V gene: TRBV29-1
CDR3 protein: CSVELVTRFYGYTF
CDR3 DNA: TGCAGCGTTGAATTGGTCACGCGTTTTTATGGCTACACCTTC

J gene: TRBJ1-2
clone size: NA
D gene: NA
V gene: TRBV15
CDR3 protein: CATSRDFSGYGYTF
CDR3 DNA: TGTGCCACCAGCAGAGATTTTTCAGGGTATGGCTACACCTTC

J gene: TRBJ2-6
clone size: NA
D gene: NA
V gene: TRBV2
CDR3 protein: CASLYRPGANVLTF
CDR3 DNA: TGTGCCAGCCTTTACAGGCCTGGGGCCAACGTCCTGACTTTC

J gene: TRBJ2-7
clone size: NA
D gene: NA
V gene: TRBV9
CDR3 protein: CASSGPGHGYEQYF
CDR3 DNA: TGTGCCAGCAGCGGACCGGGACACGGCTACGAGCAGTACTTC

J gene: TRBJ1-4
clone size: NA
D gene: NA
V gene: TRBV6-6
CDR3 protein: CASSTGSVEKLFF
CDR3 DNA: TGTGCCAGCAGTACAGGGTCGGTCGAAAAACTGTTTTTT

J gene: TRBJ1-2
clone size: NA
D gene: NA
V gene: TRBV7-6
CDR3 protein: CASSLDSGDYGYTF
CDR3 DNA: TGTGCCAGCAGCTTAGATTCAGGGGACTATGGCTACACCTTC

J gene: TRBJ2-7
clone size: NA
D gene: TRBD2
V gene: TRBV10-3
CDR3 protein: CAISESGGGPYEQYF
CDR3 DNA: TGTGCCATCAGTGAGTCGGGGGGGGGTCCCTACGAGCAGTACTTC

J gene: TRBJ1-1
clone size: NA
D gene: NA
V gene: TRBV19
CDR3 protein: CASSIGGHLNTEAFF
CDR3 DNA: TGTGCCAGTAGTATAGGTGGGCACCTGAACACTGAAGCTTTCTTT

J gene: TRBJ2-5
clone size: NA
D gene: NA
V gene: TRBV9
CDR3 protein: CASSVGGGGEETQYF
CDR3 DNA: TGTGCCAGCAGCGTTGGAGGGGGCGGGGAAGAGACCCAGTACTTC

J gene: TRBJ2-1
clone size: NA
D gene: TRBD2
V gene: TRBV30
CDR3 protein: CAWTRGGQPNEQFF
CDR3 DNA: TGTGCCTGGACCCGGGGGGGCCAGCCCAATGAGCAGTTCTTC

J gene: TRBJ2-1
clone size: NA
D gene: TRBD1
V gene: TRBV9
CDR3 protein: CASSTGQGYNEQFF
CDR3 DNA: TGTGCCAGCAGCACGGGACAGGGTTACAATGAGCAGTTCTTC

J gene: TRBJ2-1
clone size: NA
D gene: TRBD2
V gene: TRBV4-1
CDR3 protein: CASSQGGGHPYNEQFF
CDR3 DNA: TGCGCCAGCAGCCAAGGCGGGGGGCACCCCTACAATGAGCAGTTCTTC

J gene: TRBJ1-4
clone size: NA
D gene: NA
V gene: TRBV7-2
CDR3 protein: CASSLASGMTDEKLFF
CDR3 DNA: TGTGCCAGCAGCTTAGCCTCCGGGATGACGGATGAAAAACTGTTTTTT

J gene: TRBJ2-5
clone size: NA
D gene: TRBD2
V gene: TRBV7-2
CDR3 protein: CASSFGGAETQYF
CDR3 DNA: TGTGCCAGCAGCTTCGGGGGGGCCGAGACCCAGTACTTC

J gene: TRBJ2-7
clone size: NA
D gene: NA
V gene: TRBV20-1
CDR3 protein: CSARGDFEQYF
CDR3 DNA: TGCAGTGCTAGGGGTGACTTTGAGCAGTACTTC

J gene: TRBJ2-7
clone size: NA
D gene: TRBD1
V gene: TRBV5-1
CDR3 protein: CASSFKGTGGYEQYF
CDR3 DNA: TGCGCCAGCAGCTTTAAAGGGACAGGGGGCTACGAGCAGTACTTC

J gene: TRBJ2-7
clone size: NA
D gene: TRBD1
V gene: TRBV5-6
CDR3 protein: CASSPGRGLRSYEQYF
CDR3 DNA: TGTGCCAGCAGCCCGGGAAGGGGGCTTCGCTCCTACGAGCAGTACTTC

J gene: TRBJ1-6
clone size: NA
D gene: NA
V gene: TRBV2
CDR3 protein: CASRVSYNSPLHF
CDR3 DNA: TGTGCCAGCAGGGTCAGCTATAATTCACCCCTCCACTTT

J gene: TRBJ2-2
clone size: NA
D gene: NA
V gene: TRBV6-1
CDR3 protein: CASSEGRVTGELFF
CDR3 DNA: TGTGCCAGCAGTGAAGGCAGGGTGACCGGGGAGCTGTTTTTT

J gene: TRBJ1-1
clone size: NA
D gene: NA
V gene: TRBV5-4
CDR3 protein: CASSLAGNRGGTEAFF
CDR3 DNA: TGTGCCAGCAGCTTGGCCGGGAATCGGGGAGGGACTGAAGCTTTCTTT

J gene: TRBJ1-1
clone size: few
D gene: TRBD1
V gene: TRBV4-1
CDR3 protein: CASSQDSGDRSVTEAFF
CDR3 DNA: TGCGCCAGCAGCCAAGATTCAGGGGACAGATCGGTCACTGAAGCTTTCTTT

J gene: TRBJ1-1
clone size: NA
D gene: NA
V gene: TRBV12-5
CDR3 protein: CASGLVSLTPRLNTEAFF
CDR3 DNA: TGTGCTAGTGGTTTGGTAAGTCTAACCCCACGTTTGAACACTGAAGCTTTCTTT

J gene: TRBJ1-1
clone size: NA
D gene: TRBD1
V gene: TRBV6-6
CDR3 protein: CASRQGRVAEAFF
CDR3 DNA: TGTGCCAGCCGACAGGGGCGCGTGGCTGAAGCTTTCTTT

J gene: TRBJ1-6
clone size: NA
D gene: NA
V gene: TRBV27
CDR3 protein: CASAEEGRYNSPLHF
CDR3 DNA: TGTGCCAGCGCCGAAGAGGGGAGGTATAATTCACCCCTCCACTTT